This T cell receptor beta chain was captured by sequencing in a study of blood T cell repertoires in COVID-19. Study background: There were acute and convalescent COVID-19 samples, and they came from the United States, Italy and Spain.

CDR3 size: 13 residues. V was shortened by 2 bases and J by 11 bases, with 15 bases between the two germline ends. Germline V lookup: CDR1 LNHDA, CDR2 SQIVND (reference sequence). Original processing methods: The assay estimated nucleated cells by amplifying reference gene primers. Method: immunoSEQ multiplex PCR; TCRdb's copy keeps in-frame clones and lacks some. D and trimming were read from the DNA, whereas the V and J calls and clone size are those reported in that table. The table lists under 300,000 clones, around 86% of them singletons. V and J are TRBV19 and TRBJ1-1; D perhaps matches TRBD1 (5 bases). The receptor's source is a middle-aged man with acute or convalescent COVID-19. The sample comprised peripheral blood. CDR3 coding DNA: TGTGCCAGTAGTATACCAGGGCACGAGGAGGCTTTCTTT. Its translation: CASSIPGHEEAFF. Drawing the rest from reference TRBV19 and TRBJ1-1, the complete variable domain is DGGITQSPKYLFRKEGQNVTLSCEQNLNHDAMYWYRQDPGQGLRLIYYSQIVNDFQKGDIAEGYSVSREKKESFPLTVTSAQKNPTAFYLCASSIPGHEEAFFGQGTRLTVV.